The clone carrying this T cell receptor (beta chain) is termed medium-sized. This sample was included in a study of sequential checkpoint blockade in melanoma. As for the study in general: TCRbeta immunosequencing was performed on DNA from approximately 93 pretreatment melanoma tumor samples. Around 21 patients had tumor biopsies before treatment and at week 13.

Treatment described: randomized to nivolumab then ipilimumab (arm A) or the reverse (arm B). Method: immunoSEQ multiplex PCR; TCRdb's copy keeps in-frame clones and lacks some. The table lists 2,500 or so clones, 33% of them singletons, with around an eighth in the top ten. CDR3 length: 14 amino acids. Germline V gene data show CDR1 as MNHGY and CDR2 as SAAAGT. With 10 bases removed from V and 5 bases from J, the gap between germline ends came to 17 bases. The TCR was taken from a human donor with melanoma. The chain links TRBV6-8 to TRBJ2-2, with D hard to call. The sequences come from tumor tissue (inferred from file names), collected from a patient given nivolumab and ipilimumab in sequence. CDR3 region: CAIRQQESTGELFF. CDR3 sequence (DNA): TGTGCCATCAGGCAGCAGGAATCAACCGGGGAGCTGTTTTTT.